These 20 T cell receptor beta chains came from one sample sequenced in a study of T cells expressing NK-cell markers. TCRdb reanalyzed the 5' RACE reads, giving one entry per CDR3 protein sequence and no DNA. This sample's clone table lists roughly 450,000 distinct CDR3 sequences. Sequenced input: blood T cells: a sorted CD56 or NKG2C T cell subset, CD4+ or CD8+ T cells, or bulk PBMC T cells (not recorded which). The receptors stem from a woman aged 50 to 65 in good health.

The chain links TRBV3-1 to TRBJ2-1; TCRdb selects TRBD2, and the lack of DNA leaves this call unchecked. The CDR3 sequence is 16 residues long. From germline, CDR1 is LGHDT and CDR2 YNNKEL (reference sequence). The CDR3 sequence is CASSQVRLASDNEQFF.

J is TRBJ2-1 and V is TRBV7-7; absent DNA, TCRdb's TRBD2 call cannot be checked. The CDR3 covers 19 residues. The germline gives CDR1 SSHAT, CDR2 FNYEAQ (reference sequence). The CDR3 loop is CASSRKRTSGRALLDEQFF.

The gene calls are TRBV6-2 or TRBV6-3 and TRBJ2-1; TCRdb calls TRBD1, which cannot be checked without DNA. Germline V gives CDR1 MNHEY, CDR2 SVGEGT. The CDR3 is made up of 15 amino acids. The CDR3 reads CASSFWTLLPHEQFF.

The chain is built from TRBV3-1 and TRBJ1-1. The CDR3 is 13 residues long. CDR1 is LGHDT and CDR2 is YNNKEL in the germline V gene (reference sequence). The CDR3 here is CASSQGRGLGAFF.

The V call is TRBV4-1, the J call TRBJ2-5; TCRdb picks TRBD1, but there is no DNA to check that call. This CDR3 has 17 amino acids. Germline lookup yields CDR1 MGHRA and CDR2 YSYEKL. CDR3 loop: CASSQEGQGRPRETQYF.

The chain links TRBV12-3 or TRBV12-4 to TRBJ2-1; TCRdb gives TRBD2 as the D gene, but with no DNA this cannot be confirmed. This CDR3 is 14 amino acids long. CDR3 residues: CASLLQGPGNEQFF.

The chain combines TRBV4-1 with TRBJ2-2; TCRdb's assignment of TRBD2 cannot be checked, as there is no DNA. From germline, CDR1 is MGHRA and CDR2 YSYEKL. CDR3 length equals 17 residues. This CDR3 is CASSQGTWEANTGELFF.

This rearrangement joins TRBV7-9 to TRBJ1-4; TCRdb gives TRBD1 as the D gene, but with no DNA this cannot be confirmed. CDR1 and CDR2 from the germline V gene are SEHNR and FQNEAQ (reference sequence). CDR3 length: 16 amino acids. CDR3 residues: CAASTGTLKENEKLFF.

V usage is TRBV19 and J usage is TRBJ1-1. Germline V gene data show CDR1 as LNHDA and CDR2 as SQIVND (reference sequence). The CDR3 extends over 13 amino acids. This chain's CDR3 is CASSKGLVTEAFF.

The chain couples TRBV6-6 to TRBJ2-3. This CDR3 spans 13 amino acids. Germline V CDR1 and CDR2: MNHNY, SVGAGI (reference sequence). This chain's CDR3 is CASSGVVGDTQYF.

The rearrangement uses TRBV2 and TRBJ2-5; TCRdb gives TRBD2 as the D gene, but with no DNA this cannot be confirmed. Germline lookup yields CDR1 SNHLY and CDR2 FYNNEI. The CDR3 runs to 17 residues. The CDR3 sequence: CASSEAPGLAEQETQYF.

The chain links TRBV5-1 to TRBJ2-1; no DNA is available, so the TRBD1 call from TCRdb remains unchecked. The CDR3 length is 15 residues. The germline CDR1 and CDR2 sequences are SGHRS and YFSETQ. CDR3 residues: CASSFPGQGAGEQFF.

The chain has TRBV3-1 and TRBJ2-1; TCRdb outputs TRBD1, but without DNA this stays unchecked. Germline CDR1 reads LGHDT; CDR2 reads YNNKEL (reference sequence). The CDR3 contains 15 residues. CDR3 residues: CASSQGVGPQNEQFF.

The rearrangement joins TRBV12-5 to TRBJ2-3; TCRdb designates TRBD2, a call that cannot be tested without DNA. The CDR3 runs to 13 residues. CDR1 and CDR2 (germline): LGHNT, FRNRAP. CDR3 sequence: CASAGDLSDTQYF.

CDR3 amino acids: CASGFSTNTEAFF. The rearrangement links TRBV3-1 to TRBJ1-1. The CDR3 is 13 residues long. Germline CDR1 reads LGHDT; CDR2 reads YNNKEL (reference sequence).

The chain uses TRBV12-3 or TRBV12-4 and TRBJ2-2; TCRdb selects TRBD1, and the lack of DNA leaves this call unchecked. This CDR3 region has 15 residues. The CDR3 reads CASSPWGTNTGELFF.

The chain has TRBV4-1 and TRBJ1-2; TCRdb selects TRBD1, and the lack of DNA leaves this call unchecked. This CDR3 region has 15 residues. The germline V gene encodes CDR1 MGHRA and CDR2 YSYEKL. The CDR3 loop reads CASSQLLGQGYGYTF.

The chain employs TRBV4-2 and TRBJ2-5. This CDR3 is built from 14 residues. Per the germline V gene, CDR1 is LGHNA and CDR2 is YNFKEQ. The CDR3 sequence: CASSQGISQETQYF.

V gene TRBV7-2 combines with J gene TRBJ2-7; with no DNA, the TCRdb D assignment of TRBD2 cannot be verified. Germline V gene lookup returns CDR1 SGHTA and CDR2 FQGNSA. This CDR3 contains 15 residues. The CDR3 protein is CASSLSAGGPYEQYF.

The chain combines TRBV6-5 with TRBJ1-3; there is no DNA to check the TCRdb D call of TRBD1. The CDR3 runs 14 residues. CDR1 and CDR2 from the germline V gene are MNHEY and SVGAGI. CDR3 residues: CASKLGDRGNTIYF.